This is a list of T cell receptor beta chains from one sample in a study of CD8+ T cells in alopecia areata. Some clones are missing from TCRdb's copy, which holds only in-frame ones; the method was immunoSEQ multiplex PCR. The sample gives over 60,000 clones, 40% to 55% of which show up once; about 20% is in the top ten. The sequencing used CD8+ T cells sorted from blood, collected around week 37, from a patient treated with tofacitinib. The receptor set was obtained from a human donor with alopecia areata. Both conserved end residues are part of each CDR3.

TRBV27	TRBJ2-7	CASMGGTSGPRGHEQYF
TRBV4-1	TRBJ2-3	CASSHIRASGGTDTQYF
TRBV6-1	TRBJ2-7	CASSETLLDYEQYF
TRBV29-1	TRBJ2-1	CSVRDRVLAGVDNEQFF
TRBV29-1	TRBJ2-2	CSVGLAGGDAGELFF
TRBV5-1	TRBJ1-4	CASSLRGDKLFF
TRBV27	TRBJ2-1	CASSLISGSAYNEQFF
TRBV5-1	TRBJ2-7	CASSLVGYEQYF
TRBV6-1	TRBJ2-5	CASSLWTSPEETQYF
TRBV2	TRBJ2-7	CASSDPAASYEQYF
TRBV4-1	TRBJ2-3	CASSRGLAGDTDTQYF
TRBV10-2	TRBJ1-2	CASSSTEQGAPGYTF
TRBV29-1	TRBJ2-7	CSVLTGGTYEQYF
TRBV29-1	TRBJ2-5	CSVEDYGRSGDGETQYF
TRBV5-1	TRBJ2-1	CASSWDSPSNEQFF
TRBV6-5	TRBJ1-1	CASRPGTQDRIKAFF
TRBV6-6	TRBJ1-1	CASSWTGGTEAFF
TRBV14	TRBJ2-1	CASSESAAAQFF
TRBV27	TRBJ2-5	CASSPLLTFLQETQYF
TRBV2	TRBJ1-5	CASSATVGQPQHF
TRBV29-1	TRBJ2-7	CSVTGLAYEQYF
TRBV28	TRBJ2-2	CASSPSLEGALGGELFF
TRBV2	TRBJ2-3	CASGARGGTDTQYF
TRBV29-1	TRBJ2-1	CSATSNEQFF
TRBV4-3	TRBJ1-1	CASSQGVIWGPNTEAFF
TRBV5-6	TRBJ2-7	CASSSPGEGYEQYF
TRBV4-1	TRBJ1-1	CASSRTGGGTEAFF
TRBV28	TRBJ2-2	CASSLVADNTGELFF
TRBV13	TRBJ2-7	CASSYLYEQYF
TRBV7-9	TRBJ2-7	CASSIGQGTYEQYF
TRBV29-1	TRBJ2-1	CSVEYEQFF
TRBV6-5	TRBJ2-1	CASSYSGVGEQFF
TRBV30	TRBJ2-7	CAWSRGQGATEQYF
TRBV29-1	TRBJ1-2	CSVRDRDYGYTF
TRBV4-3	TRBJ2-5	CASSQDRRVQETQYF
TRBV11-1	TRBJ1-1	CASSLWSENTEAFF